Shown below are 11 T cell receptor beta chains from a single sample sequenced in a study of Ad26.COV2.S vaccination and SARS-CoV-2 variants. Repertoires were generated with immunoSEQ multiplex PCR, while TCRdb's copy carries only in-frame clones and drops some. This sample has about 250,000 clones; approximately 87% occur once, and the top ten carry about 3.1%. Treatment meaning: some 19 received Ad26.COV2.S at low or high dose, single or two shots; 5 received placebo; per-sample allocation not given. After the first vaccine or placebo injection, samples were drawn on day 63. This specimen consisted of peripheral blood, obtained in a trial of Ad26.COV2.S vaccine versus placebo. These receptors all stem from a person aged 18-65 years who received the Ad26.COV2.S COVID-19 vaccine or a placebo.

V is TRBV5-4 and J is TRBJ2-3; D uncertain. The CDR3 runs 15 residues. Germline V gene sequence: CDR1 SGHNT, CDR2 YYREEE (reference sequence). V was cut by 3 bases and J by 3 bases, with 14 bases left in between. CDR3 residues: CASSSDPSRTDTQYF. CDR3 nucleotide sequence: TGTGCCAGCAGCTCCGACCCAAGCCGAACAGATACGCAGTATTTT.

J is TRBJ2-7 and V is TRBV6-5; a weak D match, TRBD1 (5 bases). The CDR3 has 15 amino acids. Trimming removed 6 bases from V and 3 bases from J, with 18 bases in between. Germline-derived CDR1 and CDR2 are MNHEY and SVGAGI. This chain's CDR3 is CASRIQEGPYYEQYF. As DNA, the CDR3 is TGTGCCAGCAGAATACAGGAAGGGCCCTACTACGAGCAGTACTTC.

The chain couples TRBV6-2 or TRBV6-3 to TRBJ1-1, with D maybe TRBD1 (6 bases). V lost 0 bases to trimming and J lost 5 bases, with 19 bases between them. There are 17 residues in the CDR3. The germline V gene has CDR1 MNHEY and CDR2 SVGEGT. CDR3 DNA sequence: TGTGCCAGCAGTTACTCGGGGGGATGGGGGCCGAGGACTGAAGCTTTCTTT. Its protein product is CASSYSGGWGPRTEAFF.

J is TRBJ2-1 and V is TRBV5-1, with D perhaps matching TRBD2 (6 bases). Germline V gene lookup returns CDR1 SGHRS and CDR2 YFSETQ. The CDR3 is 16 residues long. Trimming took off 3 bases at V and 4 bases at J, with 17 bases between the two ends. The CDR3 DNA reads as TGCGCCAGCAGCTCCGGTAGCGGCGCTTGGTACAATGAGCAGTTCTTC. It encodes CASSSGSGAWYNEQFF.

This sequence joins TRBV6-5 and TRBJ2-2; no definite D call. The germline CDR1 and CDR2 sequences are MNHEY and SVGAGI. CDR3 length: 13 residues. Trimming pared 7 bases from V and 2 bases from J, leaving 8 bases between. The CDR3 DNA is TGTGCCAGCACCCCGTCTAACACCGGGGAGCTGTTTTTT. It codes for CASTPSNTGELFF.

The genes are TRBV14 and TRBJ1-1; D uncertain. CDR3 length: 13 amino acids. CDR1 is SGHDN and CDR2 is FVKESK in the germline V gene. The germline V and J ends were trimmed by 1 base and 3 bases, with 6 bases remaining between them. The CDR3 DNA reads as TGTGCCAGCAGCCAAGGAACGTACACTGAAGCTTTCTTT. Translating it yields CASSQGTYTEAFF.

The chain links TRBV21-1 to TRBJ2-3; the table's D call, TRBD2, has no DNA check behind it. TRBV21-1 is reported as a pseudogene. The CDR3 is 18 amino acids. CDR3: CASSKAYQAGGPTDTQYF. CDR3 nucleotide sequence: TGTGCCAGCAGCAAAGCCTATCAAGCGGGGGGGCCCACAGATACGCAGTATTTT.

The V and J genes are TRBV5-1 and TRBJ1-4; the D gene is possibly TRBD1 (5 bases). With 0 bases removed from V and 0 bases from J, the gap between germline ends came to 6 bases. The CDR3 spans 15 residues. Germline values: CDR1 SGHRS, CDR2 YFSETQ. The CDR3 loop is CASSLGDSTNEKLFF. The CDR3 DNA reads TGCGCCAGCAGCTTGGGGGACTCAACTAATGAAAAACTGTTTTTT. Together with reference TRBV5-1 and TRBJ1-4, the CDR3 gives the full variable domain: KAGVTQTPRYLIKTRGQQVTLSCSPISGHRSVSWYQQTPGQGLQFLFEYFSETQRNKGNFPGRFSGRQFSNSRSEMNVSTLELGDSALYLCASSLGDSTNEKLFFGSGTQLSVL.

CDR3 sequence reads: CASSLDRNSYNEQFF. The DNA for the CDR3 is TGTGCCAGCAGTTTAGACAGGAACTCCTACAATGAGCAGTTCTTC. This rearrangement joins TRBV2 to TRBJ2-1; possibly TRBD1 for D (6 bases). Trimming removed 5 bases from V and 0 bases from J, with 11 bases in between. The CDR3 totals 15 residues. CDR1 SNHLY and CDR2 FYNNEI come from the germline V gene.

The chain carries TRBV3-1 (or the pseudogene TRBV3-2) and TRBJ1-1; a weak D match, TRBD1 (5 bases). This CDR3 is built from 14 residues. In germline, CDR1 is LGHDT, CDR2 YNNKEL (reference sequence). Trimming removed 7 bases from V and 5 bases from J, with 17 bases in between. Here the CDR3 DNA reads TGTGCCAGCACTAACGGAGGGGCTGGGACTGAAGCTTTCTTT. Translated, it gives CASTNGGAGTEAFF.

V is TRBV10-1 and J is TRBJ2-4; 11 bases line up with TRBD1. The germline V gene has CDR1 WNHNN and CDR2 SYGVQD (reference sequence). V gave up 0 bases and J gave up 8 bases; unmatched junction bases: 3. The CDR3 runs 15 residues. The CDR3 is CASSESGQGVDIQYF. CDR3 in DNA: TGCGCCAGCAGTGAGTCGGGACAGGGGGTGGACATTCAGTACTTC.